This T cell receptor (beta chain) was documented in a study of shared clonotypes between healthy human individuals. Method: immunoSEQ multiplex PCR; TCRdb's copy keeps in-frame clones and lacks some. The sample has 950,000 to 1,300,000 clones; 60% to 80% are singletons. Material: memory CD4+ T cells sorted from blood. The subset: CD45RA-negative fraction. The TCR comes from a man between 18 and 35 years old in good health.

DNA for the CDR3: TGCGCCAGCAGCTTGTCTGGGCAGGGATATGGCTACACCTTC. It is translated as CASSLSGQGYGYTF. The V and J genes are TRBV5-1 and TRBJ1-2, with D perhaps TRBD1 (5 bases). The CDR3 consists of 14 residues. Germline CDR1 reads SGHRS; CDR2 reads YFSETQ. V was clipped by 1 base and J by 5 bases, with 12 bases between them.